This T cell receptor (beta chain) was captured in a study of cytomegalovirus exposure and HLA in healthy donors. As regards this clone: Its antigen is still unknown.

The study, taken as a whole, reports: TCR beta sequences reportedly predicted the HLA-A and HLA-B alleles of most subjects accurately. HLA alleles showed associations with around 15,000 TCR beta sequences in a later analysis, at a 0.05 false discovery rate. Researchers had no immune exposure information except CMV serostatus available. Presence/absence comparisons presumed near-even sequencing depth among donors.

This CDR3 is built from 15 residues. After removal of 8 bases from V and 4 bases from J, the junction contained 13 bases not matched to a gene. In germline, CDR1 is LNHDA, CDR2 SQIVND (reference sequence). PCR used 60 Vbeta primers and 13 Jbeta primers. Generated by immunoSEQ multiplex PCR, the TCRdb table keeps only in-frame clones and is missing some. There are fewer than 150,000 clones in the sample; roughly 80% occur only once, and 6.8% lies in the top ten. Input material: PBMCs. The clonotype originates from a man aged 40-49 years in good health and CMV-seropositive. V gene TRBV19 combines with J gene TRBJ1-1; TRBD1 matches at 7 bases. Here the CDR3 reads CASQNRGRLVTEAFF. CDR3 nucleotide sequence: TGTGCCAGTCAAAACAGGGGCCGCCTGGTCACTGAAGCTTTCTTT.